This entry is about one T cell receptor (beta chain). An end of the junction differs from the germline gene, which may be a read error. The data were obtained in a study of PD-L1 blockade in urothelial cancer. Study overall: Bladder-origin urothelial cancer in males described about 90% of the 29 patients. Prior exposure to chemotherapy in patients amounted to 0 to 3 regimens received. Typically, measured as a median, blood samples had approximately 130,000 T cells.

This CDR3 is built from 13 residues. Germline V lookup: CDR1 SSHAT, CDR2 FNYEAQ (reference sequence). Time point: peripheral blood 6 weeks after treatment start. Metastatic or locally advanced urothelial carcinoma was present in the patients. The table came from immunoSEQ multiplex PCR; TCRdb's copy has only in-frame clones and leaves some out. This sample has around 110,000 clones, with around 89% found just once. The chain joins TRBV7-7 to TRBJ1-4; D not certain. The sequence was obtained from a man in his sixties with urothelial cancer. Specimen: PBMCs, collected around atezolizumab (anti-PD-L1) treatment. CDR3 nucleotides: TGTGCTAGCAGCAGCGGGCCTAATGAAAAACTGTTTTTT. Translating it yields CASSSGPNEKLFF.